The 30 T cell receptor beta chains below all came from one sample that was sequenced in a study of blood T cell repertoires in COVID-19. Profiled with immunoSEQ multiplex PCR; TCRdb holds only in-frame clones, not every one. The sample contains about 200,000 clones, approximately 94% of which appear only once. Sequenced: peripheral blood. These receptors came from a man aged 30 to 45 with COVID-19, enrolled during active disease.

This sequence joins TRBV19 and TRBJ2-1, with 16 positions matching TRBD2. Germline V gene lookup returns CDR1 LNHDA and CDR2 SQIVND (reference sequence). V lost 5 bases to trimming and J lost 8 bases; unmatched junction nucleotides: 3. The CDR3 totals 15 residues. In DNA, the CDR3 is TGTGCCAGTAGTCATGGGACTAGCGGGGGGGATGAGCAGTTCTTC. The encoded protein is CASSHGTSGGDEQFF.

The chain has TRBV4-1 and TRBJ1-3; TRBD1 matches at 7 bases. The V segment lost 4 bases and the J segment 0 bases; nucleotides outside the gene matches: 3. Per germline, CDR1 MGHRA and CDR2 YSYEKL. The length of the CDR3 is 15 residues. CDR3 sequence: CASSPRDSSGNTIYF. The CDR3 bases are TGCGCCAGCAGCCCGAGGGACAGCTCTGGAAACACCATATATTTT.

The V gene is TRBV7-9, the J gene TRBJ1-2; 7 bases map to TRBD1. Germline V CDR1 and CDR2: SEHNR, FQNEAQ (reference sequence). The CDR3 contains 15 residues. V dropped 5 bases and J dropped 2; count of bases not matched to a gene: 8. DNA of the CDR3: TGTGCCAGCAGCGAGACCGGGACAGAAAACTATGGCTACACCTTC. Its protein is CASSETGTENYGYTF. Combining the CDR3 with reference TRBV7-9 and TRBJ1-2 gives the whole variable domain DTGVSQNPRHKITKRGQNVTFRCDPISEHNRLYWYRQTLGQGPEFLTYFQNEAQLEKSRLLSDRFSAERPKGSFSTLEIQRTEQGDSAMYLCASSETGTENYGYTFGSGTRLTVV.

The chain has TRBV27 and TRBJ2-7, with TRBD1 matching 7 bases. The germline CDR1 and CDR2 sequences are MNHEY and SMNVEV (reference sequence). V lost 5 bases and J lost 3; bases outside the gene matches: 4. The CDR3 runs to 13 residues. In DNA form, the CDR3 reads TGTGCCAGCAGTCGACAGGGCCTCTACGAGCAGTACTTC. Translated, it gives CASSRQGLYEQYF.

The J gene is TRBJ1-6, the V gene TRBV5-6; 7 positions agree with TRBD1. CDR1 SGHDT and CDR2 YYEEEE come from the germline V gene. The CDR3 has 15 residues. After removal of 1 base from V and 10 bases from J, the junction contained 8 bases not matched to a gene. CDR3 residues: CASSLQGDRGSPLHF. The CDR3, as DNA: TGTGCCAGCAGCTTGCAGGGGGATCGCGGATCACCCCTCCACTTT.

The CDR3: CASSLSPNTGELFF. CDR3 sequence (DNA): TGTGCCAGCAGCTTGAGCCCGAACACCGGGGAGCTGTTTTTT. The genes are TRBV5-5 and TRBJ2-2; D remains ambiguous. Germline CDR1 reads SGHKS; CDR2 reads YYEKEE (reference sequence). The CDR3 runs to 14 residues. The V end was cut by 1 base, the J end by 0 bases, with 4 bases between. Full variable domain (missing parts from reference TRBV5-5 and TRBJ2-2): DAGVTQSPTHLIKTRGQQVTLRCSPISGHKSVSWYQQVLGQGPQFIFQYYEKEERGRGNFPDRFSARQFPNYSSELNVNALLLGDSALYLCASSLSPNTGELFFGEGSRLTVL.

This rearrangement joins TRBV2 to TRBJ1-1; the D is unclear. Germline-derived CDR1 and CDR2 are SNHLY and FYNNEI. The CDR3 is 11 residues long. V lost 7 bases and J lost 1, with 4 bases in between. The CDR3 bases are TGTGCCAGCACAGAGAACACTGAAGCTTTCTTT. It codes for CASTENTEAFF.

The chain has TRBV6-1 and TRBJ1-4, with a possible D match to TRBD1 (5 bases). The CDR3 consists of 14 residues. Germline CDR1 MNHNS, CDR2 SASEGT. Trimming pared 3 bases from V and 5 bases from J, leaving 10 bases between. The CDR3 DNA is TGTGCCAGCAGTGAGGAGGGGCCAAATGAAAAACTGTTTTTT. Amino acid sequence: CASSEEGPNEKLFF.

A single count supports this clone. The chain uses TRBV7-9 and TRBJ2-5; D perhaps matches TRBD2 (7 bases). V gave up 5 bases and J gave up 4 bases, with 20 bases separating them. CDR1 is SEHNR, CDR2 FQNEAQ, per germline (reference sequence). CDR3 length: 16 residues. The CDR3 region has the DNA TGTGCCAGCAGCCCGGTGGGGGGGGCGAGGCGAGAGACCCAGTACTTC. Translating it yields CASSPVGGARRETQYF.

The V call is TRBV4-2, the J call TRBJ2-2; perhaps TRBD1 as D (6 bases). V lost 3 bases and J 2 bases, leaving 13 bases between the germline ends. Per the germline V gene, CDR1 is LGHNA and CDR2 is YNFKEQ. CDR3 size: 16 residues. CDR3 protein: CASSHPTGANTGELFF. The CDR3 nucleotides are TGTGCCAGCAGCCATCCGACAGGTGCAAACACCGGGGAGCTGTTTTTT.

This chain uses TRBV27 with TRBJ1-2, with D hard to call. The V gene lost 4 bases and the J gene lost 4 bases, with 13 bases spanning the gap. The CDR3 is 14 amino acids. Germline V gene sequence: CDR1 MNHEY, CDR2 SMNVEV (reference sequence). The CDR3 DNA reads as TGTGCCAGCAGTTATCGGCGCGGAAGCTATGGCTACACCTTC. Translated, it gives CASSYRRGSYGYTF.

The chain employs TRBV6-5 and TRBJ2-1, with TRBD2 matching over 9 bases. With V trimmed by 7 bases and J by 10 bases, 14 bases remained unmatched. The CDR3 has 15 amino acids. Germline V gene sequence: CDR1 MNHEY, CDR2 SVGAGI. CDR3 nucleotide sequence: TGTGCCAGCACACCGGGACTAGCTGGGGCGGGGGAGCAGTTCTTC. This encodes CASTPGLAGAGEQFF.

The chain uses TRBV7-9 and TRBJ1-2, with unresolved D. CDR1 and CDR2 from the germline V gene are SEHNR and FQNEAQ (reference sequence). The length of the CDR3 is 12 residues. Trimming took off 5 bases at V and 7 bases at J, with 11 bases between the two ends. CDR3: CASSPITVGYTF. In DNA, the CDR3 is TGTGCCAGCAGCCCGATTACAGTTGGCTACACCTTC.

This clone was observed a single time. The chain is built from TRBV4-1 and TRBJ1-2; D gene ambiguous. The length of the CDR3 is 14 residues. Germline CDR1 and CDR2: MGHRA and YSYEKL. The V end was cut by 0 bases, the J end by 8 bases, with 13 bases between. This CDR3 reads CASSQEGRTRGYTF. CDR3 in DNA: TGCGCCAGCAGCCAAGAAGGCAGGACTCGCGGCTACACCTTC.

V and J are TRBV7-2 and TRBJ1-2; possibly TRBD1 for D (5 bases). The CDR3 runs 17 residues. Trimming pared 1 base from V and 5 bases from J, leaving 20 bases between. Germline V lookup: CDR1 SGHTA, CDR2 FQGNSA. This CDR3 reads CASSLGGWEEVPYGYTF. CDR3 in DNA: TGTGCCAGCAGCTTAGGGGGGTGGGAGGAGGTCCCTTATGGCTACACCTTC.

In DNA, the CDR3 is TGTGCCAGCAGCCCCGGGACAGGGATTACTGAGCAGTTCTTC. Amino acid sequence: CASSPGTGITEQFF. J is TRBJ2-1 and V is TRBV6-6; 9 nucleotides line up with TRBD1. CDR3 size: 14 residues. The junction had 9 bases not matched to a gene; V was cut back by 6 bases and J by 9 bases. Germline V gene data show CDR1 as MNHNY and CDR2 as SVGAGI (reference sequence).

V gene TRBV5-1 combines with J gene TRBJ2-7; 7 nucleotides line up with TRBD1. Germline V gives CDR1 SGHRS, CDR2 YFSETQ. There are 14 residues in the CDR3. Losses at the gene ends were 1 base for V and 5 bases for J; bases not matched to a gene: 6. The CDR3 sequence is CASSLTGEWNEQYF. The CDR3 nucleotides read TGCGCCAGCAGCTTGACAGGGGAGTGGAACGAGCAGTACTTC.

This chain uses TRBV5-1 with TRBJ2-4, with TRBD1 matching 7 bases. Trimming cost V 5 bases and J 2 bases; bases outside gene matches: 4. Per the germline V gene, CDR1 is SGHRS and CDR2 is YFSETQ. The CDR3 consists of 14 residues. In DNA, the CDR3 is TGCGCCAGCAGAAAGACAGGGTCCAAAAACATTCAGTACTTC. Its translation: CASRKTGSKNIQYF.

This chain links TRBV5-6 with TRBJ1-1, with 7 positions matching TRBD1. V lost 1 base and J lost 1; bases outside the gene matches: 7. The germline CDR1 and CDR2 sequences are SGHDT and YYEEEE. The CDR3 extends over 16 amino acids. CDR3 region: CASSLLPGQTNTEAFF. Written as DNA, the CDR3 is TGTGCCAGCAGCTTGCTTCCGGGACAGACGAACACTGAAGCTTTCTTT.

The CDR3 DNA sequence: TGTGCCAGCAGCGTAGGAGGACCGAGGGGGCACTATGGCTACACCTTC. Its protein is CASSVGGPRGHYGYTF. The chain couples TRBV9 to TRBJ1-2; 7 bases match TRBD1. The CDR3 length is 16 residues. The V gene's germline CDR1 is SGDLS and CDR2 YYNGEE. V gave up 0 bases and J gave up 3 bases; unmatched junction bases: 8.

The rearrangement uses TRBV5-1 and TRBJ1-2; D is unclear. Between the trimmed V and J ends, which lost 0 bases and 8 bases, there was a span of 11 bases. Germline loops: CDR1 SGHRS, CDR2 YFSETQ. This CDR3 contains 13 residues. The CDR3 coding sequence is TGCGCCAGCAGCTTGGGCCCCGAGCGGGGCTACACCTTC. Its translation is CASSLGPERGYTF.

CDR3 DNA sequence: TGTGCCAGCAGCCTGGCGACAGGGGTGAACACTGAAGCTTTCTTT. Protein: CASSLATGVNTEAFF. The chain carries TRBV3-1 (or the pseudogene TRBV3-2) and TRBJ1-1; 8 bases match TRBD1. This CDR3 region has 15 residues. Germline CDR1 is LGHDT and CDR2 is YNNKEL (reference sequence). V lost 4 bases to trimming and J lost 0 bases; unmatched junction nucleotides: 4.

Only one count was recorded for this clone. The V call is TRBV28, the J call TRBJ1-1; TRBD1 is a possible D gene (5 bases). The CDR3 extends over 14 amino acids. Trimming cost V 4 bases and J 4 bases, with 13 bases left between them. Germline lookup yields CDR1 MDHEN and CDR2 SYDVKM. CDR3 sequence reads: CASSSGGVGTEAFF. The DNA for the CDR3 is TGTGCCAGCAGTTCGGGGGGGGTAGGCACTGAAGCTTTCTTT.

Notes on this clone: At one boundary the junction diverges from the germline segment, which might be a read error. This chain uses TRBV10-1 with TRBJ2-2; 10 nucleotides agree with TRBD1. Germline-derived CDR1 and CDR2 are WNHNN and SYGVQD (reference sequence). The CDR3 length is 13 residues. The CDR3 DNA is TGCGCCAGCAGGACAGGGGGCACCGGGGAGCCGTTTTTT. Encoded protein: CASRTGGTGEPFF.

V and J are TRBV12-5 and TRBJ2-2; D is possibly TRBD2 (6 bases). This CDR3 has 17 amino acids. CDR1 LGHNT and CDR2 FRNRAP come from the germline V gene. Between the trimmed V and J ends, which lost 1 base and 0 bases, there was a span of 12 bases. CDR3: CASGLGRGTSNTGELFF. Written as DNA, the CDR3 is TGTGCTAGTGGTTTGGGTCGGGGGACCTCGAACACCGGGGAGCTGTTTTTT.

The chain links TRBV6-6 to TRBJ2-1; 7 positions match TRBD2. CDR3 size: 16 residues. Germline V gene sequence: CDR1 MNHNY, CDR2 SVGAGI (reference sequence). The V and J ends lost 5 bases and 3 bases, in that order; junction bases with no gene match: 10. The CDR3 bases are TGTGCCAGCAGTCCCGGGGCGGGGGTTAACTACAATGAGCAGTTCTTC. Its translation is CASSPGAGVNYNEQFF.

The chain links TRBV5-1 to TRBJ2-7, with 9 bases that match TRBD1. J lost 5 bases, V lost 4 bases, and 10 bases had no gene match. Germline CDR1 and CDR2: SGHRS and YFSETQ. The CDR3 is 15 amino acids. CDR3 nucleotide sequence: TGCGCCAGCAGCCCCCCCCCGGGACAGGGAGACGAGCAGTACTTC. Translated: CASSPPPGQGDEQYF.

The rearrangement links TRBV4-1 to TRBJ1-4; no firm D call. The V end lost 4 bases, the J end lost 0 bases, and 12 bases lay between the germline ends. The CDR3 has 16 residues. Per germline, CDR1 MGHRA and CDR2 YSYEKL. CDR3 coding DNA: TGCGCCAGCAGCCCTACCCTGGCGGCAACTAATGAAAAACTGTTTTTT. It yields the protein CASSPTLAATNEKLFF.

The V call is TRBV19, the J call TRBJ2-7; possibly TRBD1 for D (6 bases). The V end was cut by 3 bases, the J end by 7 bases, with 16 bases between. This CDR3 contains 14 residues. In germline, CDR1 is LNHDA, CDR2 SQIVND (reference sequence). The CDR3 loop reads CASSIRQGMWEQYF. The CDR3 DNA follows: TGTGCCAGTAGTATTAGGCAGGGGATGTGGGAGCAGTACTTC.

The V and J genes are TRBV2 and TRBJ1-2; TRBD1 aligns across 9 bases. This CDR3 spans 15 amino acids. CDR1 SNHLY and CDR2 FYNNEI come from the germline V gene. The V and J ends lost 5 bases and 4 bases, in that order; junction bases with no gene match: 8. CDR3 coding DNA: TGTGCCAGCAGTATTAGACAGGGGGGAACCTATGGCTACACCTTC. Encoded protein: CASSIRQGGTYGYTF.